What follows are 25 T cell receptor beta chains derived from one specimen sequenced in a study of blood T cell repertoires in COVID-19 (dated by TCRdb to about 2020). Library preparation used the immunoSEQ multiplex PCR assay. The table was pulled from immuneACCESS by TCRdb, which kept in-frame rearrangements only. Such tables lose some clones; where checked, under half of the loss comes from unresolved V genes, and the rest has no known cause. For this sample the table gives about 180,000 clones, of which around 87% were detected only once. In total, the top ten clones hold 0.55% to 0.6% of the sample. The sequencing input was peripheral blood. These receptors all stem from a man aged 60 to 69 with COVID-19, enrolled during active disease.

The chain is built from TRBV18 and TRBJ2-1, with 10 bases fitting TRBD2. Germline V gives CDR1 KGHSH, CDR2 LQKENI. V trimming: 6 bases; J trimming: 4 bases; junction bases outside the gene matches: 6. The CDR3 consists of 15 residues. CDR3 DNA sequence: TGTGCCAGCTCTATAGCGGGAGGACATTACAATGAGCAGTTCTTC. This sequence encodes CASSIAGGHYNEQFF.

The chain joins TRBV30 to TRBJ1-1; TRBD1 matches 7 bases. Losses at the gene ends were 4 bases for V and 1 base for J; bases not matched to a gene: 3. The CDR3 extends over 13 amino acids. CDR1 is GTSNPN, CDR2 SVGIG, per germline (reference sequence). The CDR3 DNA sequence: TGTGCCTGGAAAGGACAGGCGAACACTGAAGCTTTCTTT. It codes for CAWKGQANTEAFF.

The chain carries TRBV19 and TRBJ1-3; D possibly corresponds to TRBD1 (5 bases). The CDR3 is 15 amino acids. Germline lookup yields CDR1 LNHDA and CDR2 SQIVND (reference sequence). V was clipped by 5 bases and J by 2 bases, with 13 bases between them. CDR3 in DNA: TGTGCCAGTAGTTCGGGCCCGGGGGCTGGAAACACCATATATTTT. Translation gives CASSSGPGAGNTIYF.

CDR3 in amino acids: CASSLALPGGRGEQFF. CDR3 sequence (DNA): TGTGCCAGCAGCCTCGCCCTCCCGGGGGGGCGGGGTGAGCAGTTCTTC. V is TRBV7-2 and J is TRBJ2-1, with 8 nucleotides matching TRBD2. Per germline, CDR1 SGHTA and CDR2 FQGNSA. The CDR3 totals 16 residues. Trimming removed 5 bases from V and 9 bases from J; junction bases left unmatched: 15.

This clone has only one observation. This chain uses TRBV24-1 with TRBJ1-2; TRBD1 might be the D (5 bases). This CDR3 has 13 residues. The germline V and J ends were trimmed by 5 bases and 0 bases, with 6 bases remaining between them. Germline assignment: CDR1 KGHDR and CDR2 SFDVKD. The DNA for the CDR3 is TGTGCCACCAGTGCGACAGCTAACTATGGCTACACCTTC. Its protein is CATSATANYGYTF.

The genes are TRBV19 and TRBJ1-6, with TRBD1 as a possible D gene (6 bases). The CDR3 consists of 15 residues. Trimming removed 3 bases from V and 6 bases from J, with 12 bases in between. Germline CDR1 is LNHDA and CDR2 is SQIVND (reference sequence). For the CDR3, the DNA is TGTGCCAGTAGTATGTCCAGGGGAAGTAATTCACCCCTCCACTTT. Protein sequence: CASSMSRGSNSPLHF.

This clone was detected only a few times. This chain connects TRBV29-1 to TRBJ1-5; no definite D call. Trimming removed 5 bases from V and 4 bases from J, with 9 bases in between. Germline V gene lookup returns CDR1 SQVTM and CDR2 ANQGSEA. The CDR3 length is 12 residues. CDR3 nucleotides: TGCAGCGTTCGCCAGTCGAATCAGCCCCAGCATTTT. Its translation is CSVRQSNQPQHF. Full variable domain (outside the CDR3, taken from reference TRBV29-1 and TRBJ1-5): SAVISQKPSRDICQRGTSLTIQCQVDSQVTMMFWYRQQPGQSLTLIATANQGSEATYESGFVIDKFPISRPNLTFSTLTVSNMSPEDSSIYLCSVRQSNQPQHFGDGTRLSIL.

This rearrangement joins TRBV20-1 to TRBJ1-1, with TRBD1 as a possible D gene (6 bases). CDR1 and CDR2 (germline): DFQATT, SNEGSKA (reference sequence). Trimming pared 4 bases from V and 4 bases from J, leaving 7 bases between. The length of the CDR3 is 11 residues. CDR3 nucleotide sequence: TGCAGTGCTAAAGGGGGCACTGAAGCTTTCTTT. Protein product: CSAKGGTEAFF.

This clone was recorded only once. The J gene is TRBJ1-1, the V gene TRBV28; 7 bases match TRBD1. Per the germline V gene, CDR1 is MDHEN and CDR2 is SYDVKM. The CDR3 has 16 amino acids. The V segment lost 5 bases and the J segment 2 bases; nucleotides outside the gene matches: 11. In DNA, the CDR3 is TGTGCCAGCAGTGACGGGGGAAGACAGGGAAACACTGAAGCTTTCTTT. Translating gives CASSDGGRQGNTEAFF.

The J gene is TRBJ2-2, the V gene TRBV7-9; the D gene is possibly TRBD1 (5 bases). Germline V gene sequence: CDR1 SEHNR, CDR2 FQNEAQ (reference sequence). Trimming stripped 5 bases from V and 4 bases from J, with 11 bases between. The CDR3 spans 14 residues. The chain's CDR3 is CASSAVRGTGELFF. The CDR3, as DNA: TGTGCCAGCAGCGCAGTAAGGGGCACCGGGGAGCTGTTTTTT. Looking up the rest from reference TRBV7-9 and TRBJ2-2 gives the full variable domain: DTGVSQNPRHKITKRGQNVTFRCDPISEHNRLYWYRQTLGQGPEFLTYFQNEAQLEKSRLLSDRFSAERPKGSFSTLEIQRTEQGDSAMYLCASSAVRGTGELFFGEGSRLTVL.

The V and J genes are TRBV14 and TRBJ1-2; 8 positions agree with TRBD1. After removal of 3 bases from V and 1 base from J, the junction contained 7 bases not matched to a gene. The CDR3 extends over 16 amino acids. CDR1 is SGHDN, CDR2 FVKESK, per germline. In DNA, the CDR3 is TGTGCCAGCAGCCAGGGCCGGGACAGGATTAACTATGGCTACACCTTC. Translated, it gives CASSQGRDRINYGYTF. The variable domain in full, with the rest retrieved from reference TRBV14 and TRBJ1-2, is EAGVTQFPSHSVIEKGQTVTLRCDPISGHDNLYWYRRVMGKEIKFLLHFVKESKQDESGMPNNRFLAERTGGTYSTLKVQPAELEDSGVYFCASSQGRDRINYGYTFGSGTRLTVV.

The chain is built from TRBV10-3 and TRBJ1-2; 7 bases are a match to TRBD1. The CDR3 loop spans 12 amino acids. V lost 8 bases to trimming and J lost 4 bases; unmatched junction nucleotides: 4. Germline assignment: CDR1 ENHRY and CDR2 SYGVKD. The chain's CDR3 is CAIGTDSYGYTF. DNA of the CDR3: TGTGCCATCGGGACAGATTCCTATGGCTACACCTTC.

This chain joins TRBV13 and TRBJ1-1; D unclear. There are 15 residues in the CDR3. Trimming removed 0 bases from V and 0 bases from J, with 8 bases in between. Germline values: CDR1 PRHDT, CDR2 FYEKMQ (reference sequence). The chain's CDR3 is CASSLGTGVNTEAFF. CDR3 sequence (DNA): TGTGCCAGCAGCTTAGGTACCGGGGTGAACACTGAAGCTTTCTTT.

The V and J genes are TRBV7-6 and TRBJ1-2, with TRBD1 matching over 9 bases. Germline CDR1 and CDR2: SGHVS and FNYEAQ. Germline trimming cut 5 bases from V and 6 bases from J; bases unmatched to any gene: 10. The CDR3 extends over 15 amino acids. DNA of the CDR3: TGTGCCAGCAGCCCCTACAGGGGGCTCGACAATGGCTACACCTTC. This encodes CASSPYRGLDNGYTF.

The V gene is TRBV3-1 (or the pseudogene TRBV3-2), the J gene TRBJ2-1; 7 nucleotides align to TRBD2. The CDR3 spans 14 residues. Germline assignment: CDR1 LGHDT and CDR2 YNNKEL (reference sequence). With 4 bases clipped from V and 9 bases from J, the junction kept 9 bases outside the gene matches. The chain's CDR3 is CASSRLGGVSEQFF. CDR3 coding DNA: TGTGCCAGCAGCCGGCTGGGAGGGGTCAGTGAGCAGTTCTTC.

The rearrangement uses TRBV24-1 and TRBJ2-3, with 9 bases that match TRBD1. Germline loops: CDR1 KGHDR, CDR2 SFDVKD. CDR3 length equals 14 residues. V was pared by 6 bases and J by 1 base, with 1 base of the junction left unmatched. CDR3 amino acids: CATSRQGGTDTQYF. In DNA, the CDR3 is TGTGCCACCAGTCGACAGGGGGGCACAGATACGCAGTATTTT.

This rearrangement joins TRBV7-3 to TRBJ1-1, with D possibly being TRBD1 (5 bases). V shed 2 bases and J shed 5 bases, with 9 bases lying between them. The CDR3 is 13 residues long. Germline assignment: CDR1 SGHTA and CDR2 FQGTGA. The CDR3 protein is CASSLLGRTEAFF. The CDR3, as DNA: TGTGCCAGCAGCTTACTGGGGCGGACTGAAGCTTTCTTT. Filled out from reference TRBV7-3 and TRBJ1-1, the complete variable domain reads GAGVSQTPSNKVTEKGKYVELRCDPISGHTALYWYRQSLGQGPEFLIYFQGTGAADDSGLPNDRFFAVRPEGSVSTLKIQRTERGDSAVYLCASSLLGRTEAFFGQGTRLTVV.

CDR3 sequence (DNA): TGTGCCAGCTCCCCCGGGACAGGTATGAATGAGCAGTTCTTC. Its translation: CASSPGTGMNEQFF. The chain has TRBV18 and TRBJ2-1, with 8 bases lining up with TRBD1. The CDR3 loop spans 14 amino acids. CDR1 KGHSH and CDR2 LQKENI come from the germline V gene. V dropped 6 bases and J dropped 7; count of bases not matched to a gene: 8.

The rearrangement uses TRBV18 and TRBJ2-7, with TRBD2 identical over 7 bases. From germline, CDR1 is KGHSH and CDR2 LQKENI. The CDR3 has 17 residues. The V segment lost 0 bases and the J segment 2 bases; nucleotides outside the gene matches: 10. The CDR3 reads CASSPPVGGSDTYEQYF. As DNA, the CDR3 is TGTGCCAGCTCACCACCCGTCGGGGGGTCCGATACCTACGAGCAGTACTTC.

CDR3 DNA sequence: TGTGCCAGTAGTATTGGGACAGGGGACTACGAGCAGTACTTC. Its protein is CASSIGTGDYEQYF. The chain uses TRBV19 and TRBJ2-7; TRBD1 matches 10 bases. The trim removed 3 bases at V and 3 bases at J, leaving 2 bases unmatched. The CDR3 is made up of 14 amino acids. Germline lookup yields CDR1 LNHDA and CDR2 SQIVND (reference sequence).

V usage is TRBV23-1 and J usage is TRBJ1-2; 7 bases are a match to TRBD1. TRBV23-1 is classed as an ORF, of uncertain function. The CDR3 is 12 residues long. The J segment lost 4 bases and the V segment lost 7 bases, leaving 3 bases of the junction unmatched. The CDR3 region is CASTTGFYGYTF. Written as DNA, the CDR3 is TGCGCCAGCACGACAGGGTTCTATGGCTACACCTTC.

The chain is built from TRBV19 and TRBJ1-1, with 7 bases that match TRBD1. This CDR3 contains 16 residues. Germline V gives CDR1 LNHDA, CDR2 SQIVND (reference sequence). Trimming removed 8 bases from V and 4 bases from J; junction bases left unmatched: 16. The CDR3 loop is CASHRGMLMLGTEAFF. The DNA for the CDR3 is TGTGCCAGTCACAGGGGAATGTTAATGTTAGGCACTGAAGCTTTCTTT.

The chain couples TRBV19 to TRBJ1-2; tentative D call: TRBD1 (5 bases). Trimming left V 5 bases short and J 3 bases short, with 13 bases between. Germline V gives CDR1 LNHDA, CDR2 SQIVND (reference sequence). This CDR3 region has 14 residues. CDR3 amino acids: CASSVRGVDYGYTF. For the CDR3, the DNA is TGTGCCAGTAGTGTCCGGGGGGTTGACTATGGCTACACCTTC.

The chain recombines TRBV11-3 with TRBJ1-1; 7 bases align to TRBD1. In germline, CDR1 is SGHNT, CDR2 YENEEA. V trimming: 3 bases; J trimming: 1 base; junction bases outside the gene matches: 2. CDR3 size: 14 residues. The CDR3 spells CASSFRQGNTEAFF. In nucleotides, the CDR3 is TGTGCCAGCAGCTTCCGACAGGGGAACACTGAAGCTTTCTTT.

The rearrangement uses TRBV18 and TRBJ2-1, with 7 bases lining up with TRBD2. The junction had 15 bases not matched to a gene; V was cut back by 0 bases and J by 7 bases. The CDR3 is made up of 18 amino acids. CDR1 and CDR2 (germline): KGHSH, LQKENI. The CDR3 is CASSPPGVGGRQSNEQFF. The CDR3 coding sequence is TGTGCCAGCTCACCACCGGGGGTCGGCGGGAGACAGTCAAATGAGCAGTTCTTC.